This TCR beta chain emerged from a study of T-cell memory formation after mild COVID-19. Germline CDR1 and CDR2: KGHSH and LQKENI. CDR3 length equals 14 residues. Trimming took 6 bases from V and 3 from J, leaving 15 bases between them. The table lists this clonotype with many counts. Its antigen is unknown. TCRdb reanalysed the 5' RACE reads using MiXCR and keeps one entry per CDR3 protein. The data hold under 450,000 distinct CDR3 sequences, with roughly 14% observed a single time. General study results and limits: Most CD4+ clones that shrank were in CM and EM, while CD8+ ones turned up in EMRA.

This TCR derives from a man younger than 35 who had mild COVID-19 (a few samples of this study predate the infection). Cell type and time point are not known. The specimen sequenced was PBMCs or a T cell subset sorted from them (not recorded which). J is TRBJ2-7 and V is TRBV18, with D possibly being TRBD1 (6 bases). CDR3 nucleotide sequence: TGTGCCAGCTCGCGCGAAGGACAGAGCTACGAGCAGTACGTC. Protein product: CASSREGQSYEQYV.